Presented here are 15 T cell receptor beta chains from one specimen sequenced in a study of regulatory T cells in long-lasting Graves disease. Building the TCR beta libraries relied on iRepertoire HTBI primers, and CDR3 regions underwent Arm-PCR. Using its own MiXCR run on the multiplex PCR reads, TCRdb lists one record per CDR3 protein. The sample lists under 300,000 distinct CDR3 sequences, 20% to 25% occurring once. As to time point: newly diagnosed GD, antithyroid drugs for less than 3 months. Following extraction of RNA from PBMCs, that RNA was used to make the TCR library. The specimen comprised peripheral blood mononuclear cells (PBMCs), sampled at new diagnosis, from a patient treated with antithyroid drugs. Source of these receptors: a female donor with Graves disease.

This clonotype appeared many times. The V call is TRBV5-5, the J call TRBJ1-5; 8 bases map to TRBD1. V was clipped by 4 bases and J by 4 bases; unmatched bases: 4. CDR3 length: 14 residues. The V gene's germline CDR1 is SGHKS and CDR2 YYEKEE (reference sequence). For the CDR3, the DNA is TGTGCCAGCAGCCTAAGGACAGGGAATCAGCCCCAGCATTTT. It specifies CASSLRTGNQPQHF.

The rearrangement uses TRBV7-2 and TRBJ2-7; TRBD2 agrees at 9 bases. CDR1 is SGHTA, CDR2 FQGNSA, per germline. The V gene end was trimmed by 5 bases and the J gene end by 6 bases; junction bases not matched to a gene: 5. CDR3 length equals 13 residues. The CDR3: CASSPGTSREQYF. CDR3 DNA sequence: TGTGCCAGCAGCCCCGGGACTAGCCGCGAGCAGTACTTC.

J is TRBJ2-3 and V is TRBV20-1, with 14 bases matching TRBD2. The CDR3 spans 20 residues. Per germline, CDR1 DFQATT and CDR2 SNEGSKA (reference sequence). The V and J ends lost 3 bases and 2 bases, in that order; junction bases with no gene match: 16. The CDR3 spells CSASTARTSGGPTYTDTQYF. The DNA for the CDR3 is TGCAGTGCTAGTACCGCCAGGACTAGCGGGGGGCCGACCTACACAGATACGCAGTATTTT.

This clonotype was seen only a few times. The CDR3 bases are TGTGCCACCTCCCTTGGAGGCAAAGAGACCCAGTACTTC. It codes for CATSLGGKETQYF. The V call is TRBV2, the J call TRBJ2-5, with D maybe TRBD2 (5 bases). Germline CDR1 SNHLY, CDR2 FYNNEI. Deletions cut 10 bases from V and 3 bases from J, with 15 bases between. The CDR3 consists of 13 residues.

This clonotype was seen a handful of times. The chain couples TRBV20-1 to TRBJ1-4; D is ambiguous. The CDR3 has 12 residues. CDR1 and CDR2 from the germline V gene are DFQATT and SNEGSKA (reference sequence). The CDR3 nucleotides read TGCAGCTCCATCGCAACTAATGAAAAACTGTTTTTT. Protein sequence: CSSIATNEKLFF.

This clonotype was recorded at least ten times. V gene TRBV2 combines with J gene TRBJ2-5; no firm D call. This CDR3 has 10 amino acids. Trimming stripped 8 bases from V and 4 bases from J, with 5 bases between. Germline-derived CDR1 and CDR2 are SNHLY and FYNNEI. Here the CDR3 reads CASVGETQYF. CDR3 DNA sequence: TGTGCCAGCGTAGGAGAGACCCAGTACTTC.

The chain uses TRBV9 and TRBJ2-5; D possibly corresponds to TRBD1 (7 bases). The V gene's germline CDR1 is SGDLS and CDR2 YYNGEE. Trimming took 0 bases from V and 4 from J, leaving 10 bases between them. The CDR3 runs to 14 residues. This chain's CDR3 is CASSVGQGGETQYF. CDR3 nucleotides: TGTGCCAGCAGCGTAGGTCAGGGGGGAGAGACCCAGTACTTC. The whole variable domain, remainder taken from reference TRBV9 and TRBJ2-5, is DSGVTQTPKHLITATGQRVTLRCSPRSGDLSVYWYQQSLDQGLQFLIQYYNGEERAKGNILERFSAQQFPDLHSELNLSSLELGDSALYFCASSVGQGGETQYFGPGTRLLVL.

This clonotype was recorded many times. The chain's CDR3 is CASSPPAREKLFF. CDR3 in DNA: TGCGCCAGCAGCCCCCCGGCACGTGAAAAACTGTTTTTT. The rearrangement uses TRBV4-3 and TRBJ1-4; D unresolved. Germline V gives CDR1 LGHNA, CDR2 YSLEER. This CDR3 has 13 amino acids. V was cut by 4 bases and J by 7 bases, with 10 bases left in between.

This clonotype was seen ten or more times. The rearrangement joins TRBV4-2 to TRBJ1-5; D might be TRBD1 (5 bases). Germline V lookup: CDR1 LGHNA, CDR2 YNFKEQ. V lost 0 bases, J lost 0 bases, and 9 bases lay in between. The CDR3 is 16 residues long. CDR3 amino acids: CASSQDGAYSNQPQHF. The DNA of the CDR3 is TGTGCCAGCAGCCAAGATGGGGCATATAGCAATCAGCCCCAGCATTTT.

In this sample, this clonotype turned up many times. The rearrangement uses TRBV7-9 and TRBJ2-1; 7 bases are shared with TRBD2. The CDR3 extends over 14 amino acids. V shed 5 bases, J shed 3 bases, and the junction held 4 bases outside the gene matches. Germline V gene data show CDR1 as SEHNR and CDR2 as FQNEAQ (reference sequence). The CDR3 DNA is TGTGCCAGCAGCGTAAGCGGGAACTACAATGAGCAGTTCTTC. Translating gives CASSVSGNYNEQFF.

This clonotype was found a few times. A far larger clone is only one base removed, so a read error is likely. The CDR3 here is CASSYVGTGSEQFF. As DNA, the CDR3 is TGTGCCAGCAGTTACGTAGGGACAGGGAGCGAGCAGTTCTTC. The chain joins TRBV6-5 to TRBJ2-1; 9 bases match TRBD1. Germline CDR1 reads MNHEY; CDR2 reads SVGAGI. With 2 bases clipped from V and 10 bases from J, the junction kept 6 bases outside the gene matches. This CDR3 is 14 amino acids long.

This clonotype was seen ten or more times. The CDR3 here is CASSEASISVQPQHF. CDR3 in DNA: TGTGCCAGCAGTGAAGCATCCATCTCGGTTCAGCCCCAGCATTTT. This rearrangement joins TRBV6-1 to TRBJ1-5; no firm D call. With 0 bases removed from V and 6 bases from J, the gap between germline ends came to 12 bases. The CDR3 totals 15 residues. CDR1 MNHNS and CDR2 SASEGT come from the germline V gene.

This clonotype was picked up many times. The V gene is TRBV12-3 or TRBV12-4, the J gene TRBJ1-5; D remains ambiguous. Trimming took 4 bases from V and 5 from J, leaving 9 bases between them. The CDR3 extends over 13 amino acids. The CDR3 loop is CASSSSQDQPQHF. The CDR3 nucleotides are TGTGCCAGCAGTTCATCCCAGGATCAGCCCCAGCATTTT.

This clonotype came up many times. The chain uses TRBV6-1 and TRBJ1-5, with D possibly matching TRBD1 (5 bases). CDR3 length: 15 amino acids. V was shortened by 5 bases and J by 5 bases, with 16 bases between the two germline ends. Germline CDR1 reads MNHNS; CDR2 reads SASEGT. The DNA of the CDR3 is TGTGCCAGCAGTCGGGACGGGAACCGGGATCAGCCCCAGCATTTT. This sequence encodes CASSRDGNRDQPQHF.

This clonotype showed up many times. The CDR3 region is CSAGGGLVSQPQHF. The CDR3 coding sequence is TGCAGTGCCGGGGGGGGGCTCGTCAGTCAGCCCCAGCATTTT. V gene TRBV20-1 combines with J gene TRBJ1-5; tentative D call: TRBD1 (6 bases). Germline loops: CDR1 DFQATT, CDR2 SNEGSKA (reference sequence). Trimming shortened V by 6 bases and J by 6 bases, and 18 bases separated the two germline ends. The CDR3 has 14 amino acids.